These T cell receptor beta chains were read from a single sample in a study of T cell responses to AZD1222 COVID-19 vaccine. Assay: immunoSEQ multiplex PCR; the TCRdb copy retains only in-frame clones and omits some. Here the sample spans about 140,000 clones, around 90% being singletons. The material was peripheral blood, obtained on day 0 of AZD1222 vaccination. The receptor set was obtained from an adult in good health. Each CDR3 is given with its conserved first and last residue. The D gene is left open where the match is weak. Clone size is given for some rows only: seen once, a few or many times, or a class if the clone is expanded.

clone size | D gene | J gene | V gene | CDR3 DNA | CDR3 protein
NA | NA | TRBJ2-7 | TRBV11-3 | TGTGCCAGCAGCCAGAGGGGTTCCTACGAGCAGTACTTC | CASSQRGSYEQYF
NA | TRBD1 | TRBJ1-2 | TRBV19 | TGTGCCAGTAGTATAGTAACAGGGGACGGCTACACCTTC | CASSIVTGDGYTF
NA | NA | TRBJ1-1 | TRBV18 | TGTGCCAGCTCAGCAGGGTTGAACACTGAAGCTTTCTTT | CASSAGLNTEAFF
NA | TRBD1 | TRBJ1-1 | TRBV9 | TGTGCCAGCAGCGGAATCCGGGACAGAGGGACTGAAGCTTTCTTT | CASSGIRDRGTEAFF
NA | NA | TRBJ2-3 | TRBV5-1 | TGCGCCAGCAGCCGGGCGGGACAGAGCACAGATACGCAGTATTTT | CASSRAGQSTDTQYF
NA | NA | TRBJ1-2 | TRBV9 | TGTGCCAGCAGCGTAGGGGGTGAAATAAGTACTAACTATGGCTACACCTTC | CASSVGGEISTNYGYTF
once | NA | TRBJ1-2 | TRBV5-5 | TGTGCCAGCAGCCCCGGGTCAGACTATGGCTACACCTTC | CASSPGSDYGYTF
NA | NA | TRBJ2-7 | TRBV2 | TGTGCCAGCAGTGAAAGGGGCTTGGGCGCCTACGAGCAGTACTTC | CASSERGLGAYEQYF
NA | TRBD1 | TRBJ1-4 | TRBV5-6 | TGTGCCAGCAGCTTGGGAAACAGGGGGCAAGGAGAAAAACTGTTTTTT | CASSLGNRGQGEKLFF
NA | NA | TRBJ1-5 | TRBV28 | TGTGCCAGCAGTTCCGACGGGGGGTATCAGCCCCAGCATTTT | CASSSDGGYQPQHF
NA | TRBD2 | TRBJ2-1 | TRBV10-3 | TGTGCCATCAGTGAGCTAGCGGGAGGAATTATCCATGAGCAGTTCTTC | CAISELAGGIIHEQFF
NA | NA | TRBJ2-7 | TRBV5-4 | TGTGCCAGCAGCTTGGCCGGATCGGGGTCCTACGAGCAGTACTTC | CASSLAGSGSYEQYF
NA | TRBD1 | TRBJ2-7 | TRBV19 | TGTGCCATTGGGGAGACAGGGAGCTCCTACGAGCAGTACTTC | CAIGETGSSYEQYF
few | TRBD1 | TRBJ1-2 | TRBV6-6 | TGTGCCAGCAGTTACTCGAGGGACAGGGATGGCAAAGGCTACACCTTC | CASSYSRDRDGKGYTF
NA | NA | TRBJ1-4 | TRBV6-5 | TGTGCCAGCAGCCCGACAGCAACTAATGAAAAACTGTTTTTT | CASSPTATNEKLFF
NA | NA | TRBJ1-2 | TRBV27 | TGTGCCAGCAGTTTATCGGCCGGGGTTACCGGCTACACCTTC | CASSLSAGVTGYTF
NA | TRBD2 | TRBJ2-1 | TRBV7-8 | TGTGCCAGCAGGCGGGAGGGCGGCTACAATGAGCAGTTCTTC | CASRREGGYNEQFF
NA | TRBD2 | TRBJ2-2 | TRBV5-1 | TGCGCCAGCAGTCGGTTTAGCGGGAGGGCCGGGAACACCGGGGAGCTGTTTTTT | CASSRFSGRAGNTGELFF
NA | NA | TRBJ2-3 | TRBV7-8 | TGTGCCAGCAGCCAAGCAGAGGTTCATACGCAGTATTTT | CASSQAEVHTQYF
NA | TRBD1 | TRBJ1-1 | TRBV7-2 | TGTGCCAGCAGCTTAGTGACGACAGGGGCCCTAGAAGCTTTCTTT | CASSLVTTGALEAFF
NA | NA | TRBJ1-1 | TRBV10-3 | TGTGCCATCGGGGCCGGGAACGAAGCTTTCTTT | CAIGAGNEAFF
NA | NA | TRBJ1-2 | TRBV30 | TGTGCCTGGAGTTTCCCCGGGGACTATGGCTACACCTTC | CAWSFPGDYGYTF
NA | TRBD1 | TRBJ1-2 | TRBV3-1/TRBV3-2 | TGTGCCAGCAGCCAAGAACAGGGGTCATATGGCTACACCTTC | CASSQEQGSYGYTF
NA | TRBD2 | TRBJ2-1 | TRBV19 | TGTGCCAGTAGTACCGGGGGGAATGAGCAGTTCTTC | CASSTGGNEQFF
once | NA | TRBJ2-3 | TRBV24-1 | TGTGCCACCAGTGATTTACGGGGGGCCACAGATACGCAGTATTTT | CATSDLRGATDTQYF
NA | NA | TRBJ1-5 | TRBV6-2/TRBV6-3 | TGTGCCAGCAGTTACTCGATCAGGGGCGGTGAGCAGCCCCAGCATTTT | CASSYSIRGGEQPQHF
NA | NA | TRBJ1-1 | TRBV5-5 | TGTGCCAGCAGCCCCGAGGTCCAGGGGCGCTTCAACACTGAAGCTTTCTTT | CASSPEVQGRFNTEAFF
NA | TRBD1 | TRBJ1-2 | TRBV19 | TGTGCCAGTAGTCCTCACCGGGACAGGGTCGGGTATGGCTACACCTTC | CASSPHRDRVGYGYTF
few | NA | TRBJ2-1 | TRBV20-1 | TGCAGTGCTAGTGGACGGGCTGCCAACAATGAGCAGTTCTTC | CSASGRAANNEQFF
NA | NA | TRBJ2-4 | TRBV3-1/TRBV3-2 | TGTGCCAGCAGCCTCCAAGACATTCAGTACTTC | CASSLQDIQYF
NA | NA | TRBJ1-6 | TRBV6-1 | TGTGCCAGCAGGGAAGGGACTTATAATTCACCCCTCCACTTT | CASREGTYNSPLHF
once | TRBD2 | TRBJ2-7 | TRBV9 | TGTGCCAGCAGCGTAGACGGGACTAGCGGGGCCTACGAGCAGTACTTC | CASSVDGTSGAYEQYF
NA | TRBD1 | TRBJ1-2 | TRBV18 | TGTGCCAGCTCACCCGACAGGGTTAACTATGGCTACACCTTC | CASSPDRVNYGYTF
NA | NA | TRBJ1-3 | TRBV18 | TGTGCCAGCTCACCAGACTCTGGAAACACCATATATTTT | CASSPDSGNTIYF
NA | TRBD2 | TRBJ2-5 | TRBV5-1 | TGCGCCAGCAGCACCCGACTAGCGGGAGAGACCCAGTACTTC | CASSTRLAGETQYF
NA | NA | TRBJ2-2 | TRBV12-5 | TGTGCTAGTGGTTTGGAGGGGATCACCGGGGAGCTGTTTTTT | CASGLEGITGELFF
NA | TRBD2 | TRBJ2-3 | TRBV4-3 | TGCGCCAGCAGCCAAGCGATTAGCGGGACCAGCACAGATACGCAGTATTTT | CASSQAISGTSTDTQYF
once | NA | TRBJ1-4 | TRBV2 | TGTGCCAGCAGCCAGGGGAATCCTAATGAAAAACTGTTTTTT | CASSQGNPNEKLFF
NA | NA | TRBJ1-2 | TRBV3-1/TRBV3-2 | TGTGCCAGCAGCCAAGAGGGGGGCGGATATGGCTACACCTTC | CASSQEGGGYGYTF
once | NA | TRBJ2-3 | TRBV30 | TGTGCCTGGAGTGGTGCAGCGGCTAGCACAGATACGCAGTATTTT | CAWSGAAASTDTQYF
few | TRBD1 | TRBJ2-5 | TRBV7-8 | TGTGCCAGCAGCCAGAGGACGGGACAGGGCCGAGAGACCCAGTACTTC | CASSQRTGQGRETQYF
NA | TRBD1 | TRBJ1-2 | TRBV5-4 | TGTGCCAGCAGCTTGGAGGGGGCAGCGAGGGCTAACTATGGCTACACCTTC | CASSLEGAARANYGYTF
NA | NA | TRBJ1-2 | TRBV6-5 | TGTGCCAGCAGTTATTTTCCGGGACATACTTCCTATGGCTACACCTTC | CASSYFPGHTSYGYTF
NA | NA | TRBJ1-1 | TRBV9 | TGTGCCAGCAGCCAGTCGTCGGGAGAAGCTTTCTTT | CASSQSSGEAFF
NA | NA | TRBJ1-6 | TRBV7-2 | TGTGCCAGCAGCTCGGACGGAACCAACTATAATTCACCCCTCCACTTT | CASSSDGTNYNSPLHF
once | NA | TRBJ2-3 | TRBV2 | TGTGCCAGCAGTGACCTCGGGAGTGGGACAGATACGCAGTATTTT | CASSDLGSGTDTQYF
NA | NA | TRBJ2-7 | TRBV6-2/TRBV6-3 | TGTGCCAGCAGTTACCGGGCCTCAAACTCCTACGAGCAGTACTTC | CASSYRASNSYEQYF
NA | NA | TRBJ2-2 | TRBV3-1/TRBV3-2 | TGTGCCAGCAGCCCCGGTCTTTTGAACACCGGGGAGCTGTTTTTT | CASSPGLLNTGELFF
NA | NA | TRBJ1-1 | TRBV28 | TGTGCCAGCAGTTTAAGTCGGGGAACTGAAGCTTTCTTT | CASSLSRGTEAFF
NA | NA | TRBJ2-3 | TRBV7-2 | TGTGCCAGCAGCTTAGTCGACAGAGACACAGATACGCAGTATTTT | CASSLVDRDTDTQYF